The TCR beta chain described here comes from a study of tumor and adjacent non-tumor tissue in lung cancer. Study findings and constraints: In normal lung, the top 100 clones were significantly more dominant than in tumor.

A modified ARM-PCR protocol with three rounds of nested PCR amplified TCRbeta. TCRdb recomputed calls from the multiplex PCR reads with MiXCR, one row per CDR3 protein. The sample yields under 150,000 distinct CDR3 sequences, around 60% seen once. On this clonotype: Its target is not known.

RNA was extracted from bulk tissue without any cell sorting. Donors were chemotherapy-naive, newly diagnosed lung cancer surgical patients in China, August–late 2014. Germline V gene lookup returns CDR1 SGHKS and CDR2 YYEKEE (reference sequence). The CDR3 totals 16 residues. V was clipped by 10 bases and J by 0 bases, with 23 bases between them. The chain couples TRBV5-5 to TRBJ2-7; D perhaps matches TRBD2 (6 bases). The sample comprised lung tumor tissue. This sequence was found in a man in his 60s with small cell lung cancer. The chain's CDR3 is CAGTLRQGGFSYEQYF. CDR3 in DNA: TGTGCCGGCACCCTCCGGCAGGGAGGCTTCTCCTACGAGCAGTACTTC. Based on the CDR3 plus reference TRBV5-5 and TRBJ2-7, the full variable domain is DAGVTQSPTHLIKTRGQQVTLRCSPISGHKSVSWYQQVLGQGPQFIFQYYEKEERGRGNFPDRFSARQFPNYSSELNVNALLLGDSALYLCAGTLRQGGFSYEQYFGPGTRLTVT.